What follows describes a single T cell receptor (beta chain). Clones were read by immunoSEQ multiplex PCR, and TCRdb kept only the in-frame ones, dropping some. The table has about 70,000 clones, just under 80% seen once. The data were taken from a study of OX40 agonist ivuxolimab in advanced cancers. The study sampled blood at baseline, cycle 4 day 1, and cycle 7 day 1. The V gene lost 4 bases and the J gene lost 0 bases, with 13 bases spanning the gap. CDR1 and CDR2 (germline): LGHNA, YSLEER. This CDR3 is built from 16 residues. J is TRBJ2-1 and V is TRBV4-3; D unresolved. The sample here was CD4+ or CD8+ T cells sorted from blood, taken in a trial of the OX40 agonist ivuxolimab. This receptor was obtained from an adult with an advanced solid tumor such as melanoma, head and neck, liver or kidney cancer. CDR3 residues: CASSLSVASSYNEQFF. The CDR3 nucleotides are TGCGCCAGCAGCCTCTCCGTGGCCAGCTCCTACAATGAGCAGTTCTTC.